One and the same sample provided the 29 T cell receptor beta chains below, sequenced in a study of blood T cell repertoires in COVID-19. The data were produced by immunoSEQ multiplex PCR, yet TCRdb's version contains in-frame clones alone and is incomplete. The sample has 150,000 to 200,000 clones, 86% seen once; the top ten hold nearly 8.5%. The sample was peripheral blood. These receptors all stem from a man between 60 and 75 years old with acute or convalescent COVID-19.

The chain recombines TRBV18 with TRBJ2-7, with 9 nucleotides matching TRBD1. Germline V gives CDR1 KGHSH, CDR2 LQKENI. This CDR3 spans 15 amino acids. Losses at the gene ends were 5 bases for V and 2 bases for J; bases not matched to a gene: 7. The CDR3 protein is CASSTFGTGTYEQYF. The CDR3 DNA follows: TGTGCCAGCTCAACCTTCGGGACAGGGACCTACGAGCAGTACTTC.

V usage is TRBV18 and J usage is TRBJ2-5; no reliable D call. With 0 bases removed from V and 5 bases from J, the gap between germline ends came to 4 bases. Germline CDR1 reads KGHSH; CDR2 reads LQKENI. The length of the CDR3 is 12 residues. The CDR3 nucleotides are TGTGCCAGCTCACCACCGTCGGAGACCCAGTACTTC. This translates into CASSPPSETQYF. Using reference TRBV18 and TRBJ2-5 for the parts outside the CDR3, the full variable domain is NAGVMQNPRHLVRRRGQEARLRCSPMKGHSHVYWYRQLPEEGLKFMVYLQKENIIDESGMPKERFSAEFPKEGPSILRIQQVVRGDSAAYFCASSPPSETQYFGPGTRLLVL.

This rearrangement joins TRBV3-1 (or the pseudogene TRBV3-2) to TRBJ2-5; no clear D gene. This CDR3 has 11 amino acids. Per germline, CDR1 LGHDT and CDR2 YNNKEL (reference sequence). V shed 5 bases and J shed 4 bases, with 5 bases lying between them. In nucleotides, the CDR3 is TGTGCCAGCAGCTCCAGAGAGACCCAGTACTTC. Its translation is CASSSRETQYF.

The chain has TRBV25-1 and TRBJ2-5; a weak D match, TRBD1 (7 bases). This CDR3 region has 13 residues. Germline assignment: CDR1 MGHDK and CDR2 SYGVNS. V was pared by 6 bases and J by 5 bases, with 13 bases between. The CDR3 DNA reads TGTGCCAGCAGGGAGGGGGCGAGGGAGACCCAGTACTTC. This sequence encodes CASREGARETQYF.

This rearrangement joins TRBV27 to TRBJ1-2; possibly TRBD1 for D (6 bases). V was cut by 2 bases and J by 7 bases, with 14 bases left in between. Germline CDR1 MNHEY, CDR2 SMNVEV (reference sequence). This CDR3 is 14 amino acids long. The CDR3 bases are TGTGCCAGCAGTTTAGGGGGGGGCCCAGGTGGCTACACCTTC. Its protein product is CASSLGGGPGGYTF.

The V call is TRBV18, the J call TRBJ1-1; no reliable D call. This CDR3 contains 14 residues. Germline V lookup: CDR1 KGHSH, CDR2 LQKENI. V was trimmed by 0 bases and J by 6 bases, leaving 11 bases between them. CDR3 nucleotides: TGTGCCAGCTCACCACCCGAGGGTACCGCTGAAGCTTTCTTT. Its protein product is CASSPPEGTAEAFF.

The chain combines TRBV5-1 with TRBJ2-7, with 11 bases lining up with TRBD2. In germline, CDR1 is SGHRS, CDR2 YFSETQ. The CDR3 is 15 amino acids. V shed 4 bases, J shed 2 bases, and the junction held 5 bases outside the gene matches. CDR3 region: CASSPQLAGAYEQYF. The CDR3 nucleotides are TGCGCCAGCAGCCCTCAACTAGCGGGAGCCTACGAGCAGTACTTC.

V gene TRBV10-2 combines with J gene TRBJ1-2, with 9 bases fitting TRBD1. Germline CDR1 WSHSY, CDR2 SAAADI. The V gene end was trimmed by 0 bases and the J gene end by 4 bases; junction bases not matched to a gene: 0. This CDR3 has 14 residues. The CDR3 sequence is CASSESTGGYGYTF. CDR3 nucleotides: TGCGCCAGCAGTGAGTCGACAGGGGGCTATGGCTACACCTTC.

The rearrangement links TRBV27 to TRBJ1-2, with 8 positions matching TRBD1. V was clipped by 7 bases and J by 4 bases; unmatched bases: 11. Germline V lookup: CDR1 MNHEY, CDR2 SMNVEV (reference sequence). The length of the CDR3 is 15 residues. The DNA for the CDR3 is TGTGCCAGCATGAGTGTGGACAGGGTGGGCTATGGCTACACCTTC. Translated: CASMSVDRVGYGYTF.

The chain has TRBV2 and TRBJ2-3; 9 nucleotides agree with TRBD2. The CDR3 is 15 amino acids. From germline, CDR1 is SNHLY and CDR2 FYNNEI. V gave up 6 bases and J gave up 4 bases; unmatched junction bases: 8. The CDR3 loop reads CASSFGGRDADTQYF. Written as DNA, the CDR3 is TGTGCCAGCAGCTTCGGCGGGAGGGATGCAGATACGCAGTATTTT.

This clone was observed a few times. The rearrangement uses TRBV29-1 and TRBJ1-1; TRBD1 matches 9 bases. Trimming took 7 bases from V and 1 from J; bases not matched to a gene: 7. The CDR3 is 14 amino acids. CDR1 is SQVTM and CDR2 is ANQGSEA in the germline V gene. CDR3 nucleotide sequence: TGCAGCGCCGCGGGACAGGGACGGAACACTGAAGCTTTCTTT. It is translated as CSAAGQGRNTEAFF.

The chain's CDR3 is CASSTESLMNTEAFF. CDR3 sequence (DNA): TGCGCCAGCAGCACGGAGTCGCTGATGAACACTGAAGCTTTCTTT. The chain has TRBV5-1 and TRBJ1-1; unclear D gene. Trimming cost V 4 bases and J 0 bases, with 13 bases left between them. This CDR3 contains 15 residues. Germline CDR1 is SGHRS and CDR2 is YFSETQ.

The chain recombines TRBV6-5 with TRBJ1-1, with TRBD1 identical over 8 bases. The junction had 6 bases not matched to a gene; V was cut back by 4 bases and J by 5 bases. The CDR3 totals 14 residues. Germline values: CDR1 MNHEY, CDR2 SVGAGI. CDR3 loop: CASSFRGLGTEAFF. For the CDR3, the DNA is TGTGCCAGCAGTTTCAGGGGGCTGGGTACTGAAGCTTTCTTT.

The chain is built from TRBV7-9 and TRBJ1-5, with a weak D call TRBD1 (5 bases). CDR3 length: 15 residues. In germline, CDR1 is SEHNR, CDR2 FQNEAQ (reference sequence). The V and J ends lost 6 bases and 4 bases respectively, with 16 bases between them. This chain's CDR3 is CASSVRGGPNQPQHF. The CDR3 DNA reads as TGTGCCAGCAGTGTGCGGGGGGGACCTAATCAGCCCCAGCATTTT.

The chain combines TRBV5-1 with TRBJ1-1; weak D call: TRBD1 (6 bases). Germline CDR1 and CDR2: SGHRS and YFSETQ. The ends were cut back, 7 bases at V and 7 bases at J, with 20 bases in the middle. The CDR3 covers 14 residues. The CDR3: CASARTVLDIEAFF. Written as DNA, the CDR3 is TGCGCCAGCGCCCGGACAGTTCTAGATATTGAAGCTTTCTTT.

The chain carries TRBV19 and TRBJ2-3; D may be TRBD1 (5 bases). Germline-derived CDR1 and CDR2 are LNHDA and SQIVND (reference sequence). The CDR3 consists of 15 residues. With 3 bases removed from V and 7 bases from J, the gap between germline ends came to 17 bases. CDR3 in amino acids: CASSMGLGLSYTQYF. In DNA, the CDR3 is TGTGCCAGTAGTATGGGGCTGGGGTTGAGCTATACGCAGTATTTT.

The gene calls are TRBV18 and TRBJ1-1, with TRBD1 matching over 8 bases. Germline V gives CDR1 KGHSH, CDR2 LQKENI. This CDR3 comprises 15 residues. J lost 1 base, V lost 2 bases, and 3 bases had no gene match. CDR3 sequence (DNA): TGTGCCAGCTCACCAAGGACAGGGCAGAACACTGAAGCTTTCTTT. Translation gives CASSPRTGQNTEAFF.

The rearrangement links TRBV10-3 to TRBJ2-6; no reliable D call. Germline CDR1 reads ENHRY; CDR2 reads SYGVKD. V dropped 5 bases and J dropped 0 bases, with 5 bases sitting between them. The CDR3 is made up of 14 amino acids. The CDR3 DNA is TGTGCCATCAGTCGTAGCTCTGGGGCCAACGTCCTGACTTTC. It yields the protein CAISRSSGANVLTF.

For this clone: Other DNA sequences in this specimen translate into the identical CDR3. V is TRBV13 and J is TRBJ2-1, with 11 bases identical to TRBD2. Trimming at V came to 2 bases and at J to 0 bases, leaving 9 bases not matched to a gene. There are 19 residues in the CDR3. Germline V gene lookup returns CDR1 PRHDT and CDR2 FYEKMQ (reference sequence). The CDR3: CASSLRTSGLRSSYNEQFF. In DNA, the CDR3 is TGTGCCAGCAGCTTAAGGACTAGCGGGCTGAGGAGCTCCTACAATGAGCAGTTCTTC.

This clone was picked up a small number of times. V and J are TRBV28 and TRBJ1-6; 7 nucleotides align to TRBD1. Germline CDR1 MDHEN, CDR2 SYDVKM. The V and J ends lost 3 bases and 10 bases, in that order; junction bases with no gene match: 6. CDR3 length: 14 amino acids. CDR3 sequence (DNA): TGTGCCAGCAGTTTGGAGGGGGCGAGGTCACCCCTCCACTTT. It encodes CASSLEGARSPLHF.

The V and J genes are TRBV28 and TRBJ1-5, with D tentatively TRBD1 (6 bases). This CDR3 is 15 amino acids long. The germline CDR1 and CDR2 sequences are MDHEN and SYDVKM. Deletions cut 5 bases from V and 7 bases from J, with 18 bases between. CDR3 sequence: CASSGRGGRRQPQHF. The CDR3 DNA is TGTGCCAGCAGTGGCCGCGGGGGGCGCAGGCAGCCCCAGCATTTT.

The table lists this clone with a count of one. The V gene is TRBV6-2 or TRBV6-3, the J gene TRBJ1-2; tentatively, D is TRBD1 (6 bases). Germline values: CDR1 MNHEY, CDR2 SVGEGT. The CDR3 has 12 residues. V shed 4 bases and J shed 8 bases, with 11 bases lying between them. The CDR3 here is CASSLQGLGYTF. The CDR3 DNA sequence: TGTGCCAGCAGTTTGCAGGGGCTGGGCTACACCTTC.

The gene calls are TRBV5-1 and TRBJ2-7, with 8 bases fitting TRBD2. In germline, CDR1 is SGHRS, CDR2 YFSETQ. This CDR3 spans 16 amino acids. J gave up 2 bases and V 0 bases, and 7 bases lay outside the gene matches. CDR3: CASSLVATSAAYEQYF. CDR3 in DNA: TGCGCCAGCAGCTTGGTTGCGACTAGCGCCGCCTACGAGCAGTACTTC.

V gene TRBV30 combines with J gene TRBJ1-2, with a tentative D call TRBD1 (6 bases). The V and J ends lost 0 bases and 14 bases respectively, with 13 bases between them. Germline V gene data show CDR1 as GTSNPN and CDR2 as SVGIG (reference sequence). The CDR3 covers 11 residues. The CDR3 nucleotides are TGTGCCTGGAGTGTAGGGGGAGCGTGTACCTTC. Amino acid sequence: CAWSVGGACTF.

V usage is TRBV24-1 and J usage is TRBJ1-5; TRBD1 aligns across 7 bases. CDR1 and CDR2 (germline): KGHDR, SFDVKD. Trimming cost V 4 bases and J 6 bases; bases outside gene matches: 11. There are 16 residues in the CDR3. The CDR3, as DNA: TGTGCCACCAGTGACAACGCCCATCAGGGGGTTCAGCCCCAGCATTTT. It yields the protein CATSDNAHQGVQPQHF.

The chain combines TRBV15 with TRBJ2-5, with D perhaps matching TRBD2 (7 bases). CDR1 and CDR2 (germline): LNHNV, YYDKDF (reference sequence). V lost 7 bases and J lost 5, with 14 bases in between. The CDR3 is made up of 13 amino acids. CDR3 sequence: CATNFGGLETQYF. The CDR3 DNA sequence: TGTGCCACCAACTTCGGGGGGCTGGAGACCCAGTACTTC.

This clone has just a few counts. This chain connects TRBV2 to TRBJ2-3; 10 bases line up with TRBD2. Germline lookup yields CDR1 SNHLY and CDR2 FYNNEI. The ends lost 2 bases at V and 3 bases at J; junction bases unmatched: 5. This CDR3 has 16 amino acids. CDR3 sequence: CASSERLAGVTDTQYF. The CDR3 DNA follows: TGTGCCAGCAGTGAACGGCTAGCGGGAGTGACAGATACGCAGTATTTT.

This clone came up once. The chain joins TRBV5-8 to TRBJ1-2; 12 nucleotides agree with TRBD1. CDR1 and CDR2 (germline): SGHTS, YDEGEE. This CDR3 region has 14 residues. Losses at the gene ends were 3 bases for V and 8 bases for J; bases not matched to a gene: 5. CDR3 protein: CASSSGQGAHGYTF. CDR3 coding DNA: TGTGCCAGCAGCTCGGGACAGGGGGCGCACGGCTACACCTTC.

The J gene is TRBJ1-6, the V gene TRBV6-5; D call uncertain. This CDR3 region has 13 residues. Germline V lookup: CDR1 MNHEY, CDR2 SVGAGI. V lost 6 bases to trimming and J lost 7 bases, with 10 bases between them. The DNA of the CDR3 is TGTGCCAGCAGCCGGGAGTCCAATTCACCCCTCCACTTT. Protein: CASSRESNSPLHF.